This T cell receptor beta chain was obtained from a study of cytomegalovirus exposure and HLA in healthy donors. Study-level points and caveats: It was 150 to 200 TCR beta chains that were listed as cytomegalovirus-associated.

Concerning this clone: Its specificity is unknown.

Using immunoSEQ multiplex PCR, the repertoire was profiled, and TCRdb retains in-frame clones only, with some absent. The sample carries about 160,000 clones, roughly 90% recorded once. The CDR3 consists of 16 residues. Trimming removed 0 bases from V and 7 bases from J; junction bases left unmatched: 8. Germline CDR1 and CDR2: SGHTA and FQGNSA. Sequenced: PBMCs. The clonotype was recovered from a woman aged 18-30 years in good health and CMV-seronegative. The J gene is TRBJ2-2, the V gene TRBV7-2; TRBD2 matches at 7 bases. The chain's CDR3 is CASSLARSGVNGELFF. The DNA for the CDR3 is TGTGCCAGCAGCTTAGCGCGGAGCGGGGTAAACGGGGAGCTGTTTTTT. Full variable domain (outside the CDR3, taken from reference TRBV7-2 and TRBJ2-2): GAGVSQSPSNKVTEKGKDVELRCDPISGHTALYWYRQSLGQGLEFLIYFQGNSAPDKSGLPSDRFSAERTGGSVSTLTIQRTQQEDSAVYLCASSLARSGVNGELFFGEGSRLTVL.